The subject of this entry is one T cell receptor beta chain. Its binding antigen is unknown. Per-base qualities were not stored, and no clone one base away is much larger. The CDR3, from cysteine to phenylalanine, totals 13 residues. Left in the record is the CDR3 DNA by itself, 39 bases read in frame from the first base. Deletion took 2 bases off V and 6 bases off J, with a span of 8 bases between the germline ends. According to the germline V gene (reference sequence), CDR1 reads MNHEY and CDR2 reads SMNVEV. The data are from a study of T cell repertoires in ileal Crohn's disease (dated by TCRdb to the late 2010s). Background on the whole study: The median duration of disease was 6 to 10 years, and at the time of surgery less than 40% of patients were active smokers. The M6 samples were biopsies of the neoterminal ileum collected during postoperative colonoscopy. The study sequenced roughly 170 mucosal samples from a few dozen patients, taken at several locations on the surgical specimen and at postoperative endoscopy. A Rutgeerts score above i0 was used to define endoscopic postoperative recurrence. The study was conducted in parallel with a multicentre cohort that was designed to identify predictors of early endoscopic recurrence following ileocolonic resection. About half of the patients received postoperative therapy: 11 received thiopurines and 15 to 20 received anti-TNF agents. A prospective multicentre cohort supplied the 50 to 70 Crohn's disease patients whose TCR repertoires were analysed. All patients had surgery for a complication: stricturing disease in around 60% and penetrating disease in roughly 40%. Study-wide conclusions, independent of this receptor: Only a subgroup of patients, of unstated size, had mucosal CD4 and CD8 T cells sorted and sequenced. A significantly higher proportion of clonal expansions was observed in active smokers at surgery than in non-smokers (25.9% vs 17.9%, p=0.02). The timing of postoperative endoscopy varied within the first year after surgery, and the median delay was 6.9 months. Endoscopic recurrence was linked to a higher percentage of high-frequency clones at surgery, and recurrence occurred in every patient whose clonality exceeded 26.8% (18/57). More high-frequency clones were carried by sorted CD8 T cells than by CD4 T cells, suggesting that mucosal expansions were mainly CD8.

For commercial TCRB immunosequencing, approximately 500 nanograms of biopsy DNA were submitted for each sample. Adaptive Biotechnology amplified CDR3 regions from genomic DNA with a two-step multiplex PCR that controlled for amplification bias. Primers for every V and J gene segment were used in the first PCR, and barcodes and Illumina adapters were added in the second PCR. CDR3 libraries were sequenced on an Illumina instrument. As for how the authors treated the data: The analysis used both the pipelines supplied by the vendor and custom analysis of the raw data in R/Bioconductor with R version 3.3.0. Clonality, ranging from 0 to 1, was calculated as the inverse of the normalised Shannon entropy of all productive clones. The repertoire share taken up by the top 100 clones defined high-frequency clones, and only clones that passed a 95% confidence test were kept. The Simpson index measured repertoire diversity, and the Morisita-Horn index measured overlap between samples. TCRdb stores this immuneACCESS table with in-frame sequences only. Part of the clones is absent; in the studies checked, under half of the shortfall reflects unresolved V genes, and no reason is known for the rest. D and trimming come from the DNA, and the V and J calls and clone size come from that table. The sample records 3,500 or so clones, over 60% of which are singletons. The ten largest clones take up under 30% of the sample.

Read against the paper, the sample's time point label means: neoterminal ileum biopsy at postoperative endoscopy, about 6 months after surgery. Adults with ileal or ileocolonic Crohn's disease and an indication for ileocolonic resection were eligible for inclusion. Whole ileal mucosal biopsies were kept frozen at -80 degrees C prior to DNA extraction. A TRizol-based method was used to extract genomic DNA from the frozen whole biopsies, and the DNA was quantified with a NanoDrop 2000 spectrophotometer. The TCR originated in an adult with Crohn's disease. What was sequenced was ileal tissue. Here the chain combines TRBV27 and TRBJ2-1; the D gene cannot be resolved reliably. The CDR3 amino acid sequence is: CASSLASVNEQFF. The nucleotide sequence is TGTGCCAGCAGTTTAGCGTCGGTCAATGAGCAGTTCTTC.